The rows below give T cell receptor beta chains drawn from one sample of a study of cytomegalovirus exposure and HLA in healthy donors. This table comes from immunoSEQ multiplex PCR, and its TCRdb copy is limited to in-frame clones, with some not included. Of 200,000 to 250,000 clones in the sample, almost 70% were seen once. Material for sequencing was PBMCs. These receptors all stem from a man between 40 and 49 years old in good health and CMV-seropositive. CDR3s include the opening cysteine and the closing phenylalanine or tryptophan. D genes are given only for firm matches. Some rows mark clone size as missing; the rest say once, few, many or name a class of expanded clone.

len	d_gene	abundance	v_gene	j_gene	CDR3nt	CDR3aa
14	NA	NA	TRBV11-2	TRBJ1-1	TGTGCCAGCAGCCCCTGGGCGGGGTACGGTGAAGCTTTCTTT	CASSPWAGYGEAFF
14	NA	NA	TRBV28	TRBJ2-7	TGTGCCAGCAGTTGGTACCAGGTGGGCCACGAGCAGTACTTC	CASSWYQVGHEQYF
12	NA	NA	TRBV18	TRBJ2-5	TGTGCCAGCTCCCCCGAGCTAGAGACCCAGTACTTC	CASSPELETQYF
14	NA	few	TRBV6-5	TRBJ1-2	TGTGCCAGCAGTCTTCTACAGGAAAACTATGGCTACACCTTC	CASSLLQENYGYTF
17	TRBD1	NA	TRBV27	TRBJ2-6	TGTGCCAGCAGTTTGGACAGGTTCTCCTCTGGGGCCAACGTCCTGACTTTC	CASSLDRFSSGANVLTF
15	TRBD1	few	TRBV28	TRBJ2-7	TGTGCCAGCAGCGACGGGACAGGGGGGAAGCACGAGCAGTACTTC	CASSDGTGGKHEQYF
15	TRBD1	NA	TRBV11-2	TRBJ1-2	TGTGCCAGCAGCTCCATCACAGGGGCCAACTATGGCTACACCTTC	CASSSITGANYGYTF
15	TRBD1	NA	TRBV25-1	TRBJ2-7	TGTGCCAGCAGTGCCGGGACAGGGGGCATCTACGAGCAGTACTTC	CASSAGTGGIYEQYF
15	TRBD1	NA	TRBV7-2	TRBJ1-1	TGTGCCAGCAGCTTGTGGGTTCAGGGGGCTTCTGAAGCTTTCTTT	CASSLWVQGASEAFF
16	TRBD1	once	TRBV6-5	TRBJ1-1	TGTGCCAGCAGTTACACCCGGACAGGGACGAACACTGAAGCTTTCTTT	CASSYTRTGTNTEAFF
15	TRBD1	NA	TRBV5-1	TRBJ2-7	TGCGCCAGCAGCTTAGGACAGGTCCGCCCCTACGAGCAGTACTTC	CASSLGQVRPYEQYF
14	TRBD1	NA	TRBV28	TRBJ2-7	TGTGCCAGCTCCGGGGCAGGGGGCGACTACGAGCAGTACTTC	CASSGAGGDYEQYF
16	NA	NA	TRBV11-2	TRBJ1-6	TGTGCCAGCAGCTTTCAGGGGAGCTCCTATAATTCACCCCTCCACTTT	CASSFQGSSYNSPLHF
16	TRBD2	NA	TRBV5-1	TRBJ2-3	TGCGCCAGCAGCTTGCCGGGACTAGCGGGGGGGGATACGCAGTATTTT	CASSLPGLAGGDTQYF
14	TRBD1	NA	TRBV2	TRBJ1-4	TGTGCCAGCAGTTCCGGGACAGGGAGGGAAAAACTGTTTTTT	CASSSGTGREKLFF
16	TRBD1	NA	TRBV28	TRBJ1-2	TGTGCCAGCAGATTGGACAGGGGGAAAACTATCTATGGCTACACCTTC	CASRLDRGKTIYGYTF
13	NA	NA	TRBV10-2	TRBJ1-5	TGCGCCAGCAGTGGTGACAGTTTTCAGCCCCAGCATTTT	CASSGDSFQPQHF
15	TRBD1	NA	TRBV5-1	TRBJ2-3	TGCGCCAGCAGCTCTAACTGGGACAGGGAAAATACGCAGTATTTT	CASSSNWDRENTQYF
14	NA	few	TRBV4-3	TRBJ2-7	TGCGCCAGCAGCCCTGGGATTGGGAGTTACGAGCAGTACTTC	CASSPGIGSYEQYF
13	NA	NA	TRBV5-4	TRBJ2-7	TGTGCCAGCAGTTCGATCGGGTCCTACGAGCAGTACTTC	CASSSIGSYEQYF
19	NA	NA	TRBV6-1	TRBJ2-2	TGTGCCAGCAGTGAAGCGCGTGGGGGGACAGACTTGAACACCGGGGAGCTGTTTTTT	CASSEARGGTDLNTGELFF
16	NA	NA	TRBV4-1	TRBJ2-3	TGCGCCAGCAGCCAAGTGGGGCTCCAAGGGCCAGATACGCAGTATTTT	CASSQVGLQGPDTQYF
16	TRBD1	few	TRBV28	TRBJ1-3	TGTGCCAGCAGTTTTCCGGGACAGGACTATGGAAACACCATATATTTT	CASSFPGQDYGNTIYF
13	TRBD1	few	TRBV7-9	TRBJ1-4	TGTGCCAGCAGCCAGGGGGTAGATGAAAAACTGTTTTTT	CASSQGVDEKLFF
11	NA	NA	TRBV11-2	TRBJ1-1	TGTGCCAGCAGCTTCAGACAGGAAGCTTTCTTT	CASSFRQEAFF
12	NA	NA	TRBV29-1	TRBJ1-2	TGCAGCGTTGAACCAGGGCCTGGTGGCTACACCTTC	CSVEPGPGGYTF
14	TRBD1	NA	TRBV18	TRBJ2-2	TGTGCCAGCTCACCGTTACAGGGGGCCGGGGAGCTGTTTTTT	CASSPLQGAGELFF
18	TRBD1	NA	TRBV7-2	TRBJ1-3	TGTGCCAGCAGCTTATTCCCCGGACAGGCCATCTCTGGAAACACCATATATTTT	CASSLFPGQAISGNTIYF
15	TRBD1	NA	TRBV4-1	TRBJ2-7	TGCGCCAGCAGCGAAACAGGGGCGCCTGACTACGAGCAGTACTTC	CASSETGAPDYEQYF
13	TRBD2	NA	TRBV7-3	TRBJ2-1	TGTGCCAGTGGGGTAGCGGGGGGCTTAGAGCAGTTCTTC	CASGVAGGLEQFF
14	NA	NA	TRBV19	TRBJ1-5	TGTGCCAGTAGTATGGGAAGGGGTGAACAGCCCCAGCATTTT	CASSMGRGEQPQHF
13	NA	NA	TRBV25-1	TRBJ2-1	TGTGCCAGCAGTAAGCGGACCTACAATGAGCAGTTCTTC	CASSKRTYNEQFF
15	NA	NA	TRBV2	TRBJ1-2	TGTGCCAGCAGTGTCGGCAGGGCCGTTGGGTATGGCTACACCTTC	CASSVGRAVGYGYTF
14	TRBD1	NA	TRBV5-1	TRBJ1-1	TGCGCCAGCAGCCTACAGGGGGCGAGCACTGAAGCTTTCTTT	CASSLQGASTEAFF
13	TRBD1	NA	TRBV5-1	TRBJ1-1	TGCGCCAGCAGCTCCCAGGGGGGCACTGAAGCTTTCTTT	CASSSQGGTEAFF
15	NA	NA	TRBV4-1	TRBJ1-4	TGCGCCAGCAGGGAGGTTGGGTTGGCTAATGAAAAACTGTTTTTT	CASREVGLANEKLFF
13	NA	NA	TRBV18	TRBJ2-4	TGTGCCAGCTCAGAGGGCCTGGGAAACATTCAGTACTTC	CASSEGLGNIQYF
14	NA	NA	TRBV11-2	TRBJ2-7	TGTGCCAGCAGCTTAGGCAGGGGTGTCTACGAGCAGTACTTC	CASSLGRGVYEQYF
16	NA	NA	TRBV7-6	TRBJ1-1	TGTGCCAGCAGCTTAGGTGGGGGGGCGACGAACACTGAAGCTTTCTTT	CASSLGGGATNTEAFF
15	NA	NA	TRBV12-5	TRBJ2-7	TGTGCTAGTGCCAAGCTGGGGAGGAGCTCCTACGAGCAGTACTTC	CASAKLGRSSYEQYF
14	NA	NA	TRBV7-2	TRBJ2-1	TGTGCCAGCGGCCTTCAGGGGACGCGGGTTGAGCAGTTCTTC	CASGLQGTRVEQFF
14	NA	NA	TRBV6-5	TRBJ1-1	TGTGCCAGCAGTCCCCGGACAGCGAACACTGAAGCTTTCTTT	CASSPRTANTEAFF
16	NA	NA	TRBV27	TRBJ1-5	TGTGCCAGCAGTTTAAGGGGAGGGGTGGGCAATCAGCCCCAGCATTTT	CASSLRGGVGNQPQHF
14	TRBD1	NA	TRBV5-1	TRBJ1-4	TGCGCCAGCAGCTTAGGAGGGGGCCTCGAAAAACTGTTTTTT	CASSLGGGLEKLFF
11	NA	once	TRBV20-1	TRBJ1-1	TGCAGTGCTTCCCCGGGAACTGAAGCTTTCTTT	CSASPGTEAFF
14	TRBD1	NA	TRBV29-1	TRBJ1-2	TGCAGCGTGTCTATGACAGGGGCGGGGGATGGCTACACCTTC	CSVSMTGAGDGYTF
14	NA	NA	TRBV6-6	TRBJ2-7	TGTGCCAGCAGTTCCCCGGCCAGGGGCTACGAGCAGTACTTC	CASSSPARGYEQYF
14	NA	NA	TRBV4-1	TRBJ2-5	TGCGCCAGCAGCCAACTAGCCGATCAAGAGACCCAGTACTTC	CASSQLADQETQYF
16	TRBD1	once	TRBV2	TRBJ2-2	TGTGCCAGCAGGAGGACAGGGCGGCAACACACCGGGGAGCTGTTTTTT	CASRRTGRQHTGELFF
13	NA	NA	TRBV6-1	TRBJ1-5	TGTGCCAGCAGTGAAGTCGGGAATCAGCCCCAGCATTTT	CASSEVGNQPQHF
15	NA	NA	TRBV5-1	TRBJ2-1	TGCGCCAGCAGCCCCGAGGGCAAAGCCTACAATGAGCAGTTCTTC	CASSPEGKAYNEQFF
15	TRBD1	NA	TRBV5-6	TRBJ1-6	TGTGCCAGCAGCTTCGCAGGGGGTAATAATTCACCCCTCCACTTT	CASSFAGGNNSPLHF
17	NA	NA	TRBV7-8	TRBJ2-7	TGTGCCAGCAGCTTAGCGTGGAGCGAGACCTTCCTATACGAGCAGTACTTC	CASSLAWSETFLYEQYF
15	TRBD2	NA	TRBV6-7	TRBJ2-2	TGTGCCAGCAGTCTAGCGGGGGATGCCCTCGGGGAGCTGTTTTTT	CASSLAGDALGELFF
15	NA	NA	TRBV9	TRBJ1-1	TGTGCCAGCAGCCCCGGACTGCAACGTAGCACTGAAGCTTTCTTT	CASSPGLQRSTEAFF
13	TRBD1	NA	TRBV11-2	TRBJ1-2	TGTGCCAGCAGCAGCGGACAGGGGTTTGGCTACACCTTC	CASSSGQGFGYTF
15	NA	NA	TRBV7-6	TRBJ1-1	TGTGCCAGCAGCTTAGGGGCTGGGCGGAACACTGAAGCTTTCTTT	CASSLGAGRNTEAFF